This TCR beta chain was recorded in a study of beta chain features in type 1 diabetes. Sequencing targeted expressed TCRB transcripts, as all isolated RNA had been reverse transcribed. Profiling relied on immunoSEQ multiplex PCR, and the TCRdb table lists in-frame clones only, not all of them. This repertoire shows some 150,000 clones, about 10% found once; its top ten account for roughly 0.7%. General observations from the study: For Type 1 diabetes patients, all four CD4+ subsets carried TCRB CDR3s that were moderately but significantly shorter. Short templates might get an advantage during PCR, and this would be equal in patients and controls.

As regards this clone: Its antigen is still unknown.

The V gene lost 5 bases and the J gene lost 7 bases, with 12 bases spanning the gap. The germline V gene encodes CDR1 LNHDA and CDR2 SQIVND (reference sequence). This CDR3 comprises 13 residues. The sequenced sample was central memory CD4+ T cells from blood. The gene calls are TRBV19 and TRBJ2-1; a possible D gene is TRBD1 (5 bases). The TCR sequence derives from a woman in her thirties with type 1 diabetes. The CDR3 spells CASSPGLSNEQFF. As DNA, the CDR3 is TGTGCCAGTAGTCCAGGGTTATCAAATGAGCAGTTCTTC. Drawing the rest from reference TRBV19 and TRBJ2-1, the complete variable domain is DGGITQSPKYLFRKEGQNVTLSCEQNLNHDAMYWYRQDPGQGLRLIYYSQIVNDFQKGDIAEGYSVSREKKESFPLTVTSAQKNPTAFYLCASSPGLSNEQFFGPGTRLTVL.